This TCR beta chain was sequenced for a study of blood T cells in healthy people across ages. Trimming removed 5 bases from V and 3 bases from J, with 11 bases in between. In germline, CDR1 is LNHDA, CDR2 SQIVND (reference sequence). This CDR3 region has 14 residues. Together with a sample-barcoded 5' primer, a J-beta primer mix was included in a second PCR lasting roughly 6 to 12 cycles. A tag from a template-switch adaptor with 12 random nucleotides marked each cDNA molecule. TCRdb reprocessed the 5' RACE reads via MiXCR and lists one record per CDR3 protein. The sample holds hundreds of thousands of distinct CDR3 sequences, less than 25% seen once. This sample also belongs to another study, concerning T cells of mothers and their children.

The J gene is TRBJ2-4, the V gene TRBV19; the D is unclear. The sequenced sample consisted of blood. The sequence was obtained from a boy aged 5-17 years in good health. The CDR3 DNA sequence: TGTGCCAGTAGTTCGCAGGTAGTCAAAAACATTCAGTACTTC. This encodes CASSSQVVKNIQYF.